The T cell receptor (beta chain) under discussion was sequenced for a study of CD8+ T cells in alopecia areata (dated by TCRdb to 2016 to 2019). As for the study more broadly: The treated patients, all with moderate-to-severe alopecia areata, were enrolled in an open-label pilot trial of oral tofacitinib given at 5 to 10 mg twice daily. RNA came from the PAXgene miRNA kit for fixed scalp, the miRNeasy kit for PBMCs, and the RNeasy kit for mouse skin. In treated patients, disease severity was measured using the SALT score, which gives the percentage of scalp surface area affected. TCRbeta CDR3 regions were amplified by immunoSEQ multiplex PCR with 35 Vbeta forward and 13 Jbeta reverse primers. Scalp clonality was compared among normal scalp (n=4), patchy alopecia areata scalp (n=8), and alopecia totalis/universalis scalp (n=8). To study T cell clonal expansion in alopecia areata, the researchers applied high-throughput TCRbeta sequencing to both the C3H/HeJ mouse model and human patients. Human TCRbeta sequencing covered scalp tissue and sorted CD4+ and CD8+ peripheral blood T cells from patchy and totalis/universalis alopecia areata patients and healthy controls. Patients stayed on tofacitinib for 6 to 18 months and then had 6 months of follow-up off drug so that delayed response and recurrence could be assessed. Tofacitinib-treated patients had biopsies at baseline and at 4 and 24 weeks of treatment, with a later scalp biopsy in several patients.

As concerns this clone: Its target antigen remains unknown. There are no base qualities to consult, and no much larger clone falls within one base.

CDR1 and CDR2 are read off the germline V gene (reference sequence) as MNHEY and SMNVEV. The CDR3 spans 13 residues, from the cysteine through the phenylalanine. Solely the CDR3 DNA is kept, with 39 bases framed from the first base. Trimming removed 6 bases from V and 2 bases from J, leaving 11 bases between the germline ends. Receptor libraries were prepared by the immunoSEQ multiplex PCR assay. For TCR sequencing, RNA was extracted from every sample and reverse transcribed into cDNA to serve as template. First-strand cDNA was synthesized with SuperScript III using a 2:1 mix of oligo-dT and random hexamers. A synthetic immune receptor repertoire was used to gauge amplification bias, and whatever bias remained was removed computationally. As for the original processing: Raw reads were preprocessed to remove errors, and CDR3 was defined by IMGT conventions from the conserved cysteine to phenylalanine. Clonality was computed by normalizing Shannon entropy by log2 of the number of productive unique TCRs and subtracting the result from 1. CD4 or CD8 identity of scalp clones was inferred by cross-referencing scalp TCRbeta sequences with sorted blood CD4 and CD8 repertoires. TCRdb obtained this table from immuneACCESS and retained in-frame rearrangements with V and J assigned. These tables miss some clones; where compared with another copy, unresolved V genes account for less than half of the shortfall, and the remainder is unexplained. V and J calls and clone size are as listed in that table; D and trimming were resolved from the DNA. For this sample there are about 180,000 clones; 51% appear just once. The top ten constitute roughly 9.1% of the sample.

Interpreted using the paper, the treatment or condition label stands for: oral pan-JAK inhibitor, 5-10 mg twice daily. From alopecia areata patients, peripheral blood was collected along with lesional scalp punch biopsies. PBMCs were separated by density centrifugation and stained for CD3, CD4 and CD8, after which CD4+ and CD8+ T cells were sorted on a FACSAria. On the study overall, not on this receptor specifically: Because the treated cohort was small and included a single nonresponder, larger studies are needed to assess links between baseline CD8+ expansion and response. During tofacitinib treatment, many expanded lesional clones remained in scalp and blood, and this persistence may partly explain relapse after treatment is stopped. Resident alphabeta T cells in normal human skin are also sequenced, complicating scalp TCR repertoire analysis, unlike mouse skin dominated by gammadelta T cells. TCR sequences shared between patients were less clear than in mice, possibly partly because of HLA diversity in the patient population. Compared with normal scalp, lesional scalp had higher clonality and more expanded CD8+ clones, particularly in alopecia totalis/universalis, a pattern that suggests antigenic drive. Tofacitinib significantly decreased scalp clonality and the number of expanded CD8+ clones among the top 100 scalp clones.

The chain links TRBV27 with TRBJ2-7, with no confidently assigned D gene. This clonotype was obtained from a human donor with alopecia areata. The sample here was CD8+ T cells sorted from blood, taken around week 54, from a patient treated with tofacitinib. The CDR3 region reads CASRWASTYEQYF. The sequenced DNA: TGTGCCAGCAGGTGGGCCAGTACCTACGAGCAGTACTTC.